Presented here are 7 T cell receptor beta chains from one specimen sequenced in a study of blood T cells in healthy people across ages. Then a second PCR, running about 7 to 11 cycles, was carried out with a sample-barcoded 5' primer and a J-beta primer mix. Using its own MiXCR run on the 5' RACE reads, TCRdb lists one record per CDR3 protein. The sample contains about 640,000 distinct CDR3 sequences, 35% to 50% of which appear only once. Material for sequencing was blood. The receptors derive from an older man in good health.

Points on this clonotype: Just one base apart from a much larger clone, this may be a read error. V and J are TRBV4-3 and TRBJ2-3, with 10 bases lining up with TRBD2. The V gene's germline CDR1 is LGHNA and CDR2 YSLEER. Unmatched junction bases numbered 7, after V lost 0 bases and J lost 7 bases. The CDR3 extends over 16 amino acids. The CDR3 sequence: CASSQERSGGANTQYF. The CDR3 bases are TGCGCCAGCAGCCAAGAGAGAAGCGGGGGGGCAAATACGCAGTATTTT.

V is TRBV7-2 and J is TRBJ2-1; TRBD1 is a possible D gene (8 bases). The CDR3 length is 16 residues. Trimming shortened V by 5 bases and J by 4 bases, and 18 bases separated the two germline ends. Germline loops: CDR1 SGHTA, CDR2 FQGNSA. The CDR3 sequence: CASSIQGGGTYNEQFF. The CDR3 DNA reads TGTGCCAGCAGCATACAGGGGGGAGGGACTTACAATGAGCAGTTCTTC.

Notes on this clonotype: It may be a read error: a sequence one base away is much more abundant. The chain uses TRBV12-3 or TRBV12-4 and TRBJ1-2; weak D call: TRBD1 (5 bases). Trimming removed 4 bases at V and 8 bases at J, with 14 bases between. The CDR3 length is 13 residues. In DNA form, the CDR3 reads TGTGCCAGCAGTTCGGGACTAATCCAGGGCTACACCTTC. Residues: CASSSGLIQGYTF.

The CDR3 sequence is CATSRVDRWEGRSYNEQFF. In DNA form, the CDR3 reads TGTGCCACCAGCAGAGTAGATCGGTGGGAGGGGCGGTCCTACAATGAGCAGTTCTTC. J is TRBJ2-1 and V is TRBV15; the match to TRBD2 covers 7 bases. Germline V lookup: CDR1 LNHNV, CDR2 YYDKDF (reference sequence). There are 19 residues in the CDR3. Losses at the gene ends were 1 base for V and 1 base for J; bases not matched to a gene: 13.

This clonotype appeared a few times. The chain has TRBV5-1 and TRBJ1-1; TRBD1 agrees at 8 bases. This CDR3 has 14 amino acids. Looked up from germline, CDR1 is SGHRS and CDR2 is YFSETQ. V lost 3 bases to trimming and J lost 6 bases; unmatched junction nucleotides: 7. CDR3 DNA: TGCGCCAGCAGCTACGGGGCAGGGGGCTCTGAAGCTTTCTTT. It translates to CASSYGAGGSEAFF.

V usage is TRBV12-3 or TRBV12-4 and J usage is TRBJ1-1; D may be TRBD1 (5 bases). V was shortened by 5 bases and J by 9 bases, with 16 bases between the two germline ends. CDR3 length: 13 residues. The CDR3 DNA is TGTGCCAGCAGTCAAAAGATGGACACCAAAGCTTTCTTT. Translation gives CASSQKMDTKAFF.

This clonotype came up many times. This chain connects TRBV20-1 to TRBJ2-4; no clear D gene. The germline V gene encodes CDR1 DFQATT and CDR2 SNEGSKA (reference sequence). The CDR3 contains 12 residues. V lost 3 bases and J 3 bases, leaving 6 bases between the germline ends. The CDR3, as DNA: TGCAGTGCTAGCGGAGACAAAAACATTCAGTACTTC. This gives the protein CSASGDKNIQYF.